Shown below are 14 T cell receptor beta chains from a single sample sequenced in a study of CDR3 diversity in severe acne. From the PCR reads, TCRdb called clonotypes with MiXCR, one entry per CDR3 protein. The table has about 98,000 distinct CDR3 sequences, roughly half seen once; the top ten hold 9.5% to 15%. Sequenced input: blood. The receptors originated from a male donor with acne.

This clonotype came up many times. The chain uses TRBV7-9 and TRBJ1-2; D is ambiguous. The germline CDR1 and CDR2 sequences are SEHNR and FQNEAQ (reference sequence). With 1 base removed from V and 1 base from J, the gap between germline ends came to 4 bases. The CDR3 has 13 residues. The CDR3 loop is CASSLGDNYGYTF. In DNA form, the CDR3 reads TGTGCCAGCAGCTTAGGAGATAACTATGGCTACACCTTC.

This clonotype was observed many times. The chain combines TRBV7-9 with TRBJ2-2; 9 bases align to TRBD1. V was clipped by 8 bases and J by 1 base; unmatched bases: 2. Germline V gene lookup returns CDR1 SEHNR and CDR2 FQNEAQ (reference sequence). The CDR3 length is 14 residues. This chain's CDR3 is CASAGQGNTGELFF. CDR3 coding DNA: TGTGCCAGCGCGGGACAGGGGAACACCGGGGAGCTGTTTTTT.

In this sample, this clonotype turned up a few times. The chain has TRBV9 and TRBJ1-2; D is ambiguous. CDR3 size: 13 residues. Germline loops: CDR1 SGDLS, CDR2 YYNGEE. V was shortened by 0 bases and J by 5 bases, with 8 bases between the two germline ends. CDR3 nucleotides: TGTGCCAGCAGCGTAGAGGGAGGATATGGCTACACCTTC. Translating gives CASSVEGGYGYTF.

Of note for this clonotype: This may be a read error: a much more frequent sequence differs by one nucleotide. The chain employs TRBV19 and TRBJ2-7; TRBD1 agrees at 7 bases. V dropped 10 bases and J dropped 3; count of bases not matched to a gene: 9. The germline V gene encodes CDR1 LNHDA and CDR2 SQIVND (reference sequence). This CDR3 region has 13 residues. CDR3 residues: CAITGEENYEQYF. Here the CDR3 DNA reads TGTGCCATTACAGGGGAAGAGAACTACGAGCAGTACTTC. Drawing the rest from reference TRBV19 and TRBJ2-7, the complete variable domain is DGGITQSPKYLFRKEGQNVTLSCEQNLNHDAMYWYRQDPGQGLRLIYYSQIVNDFQKGDIAEGYSVSREKKESFPLTVTSAQKNPTAFYLCAITGEENYEQYFGPGTRLTVT.

The gene calls are TRBV25-1 and TRBJ1-1; perhaps TRBD1 as D (5 bases). The germline gives CDR1 MGHDK, CDR2 SYGVNS. V lost 7 bases and J lost 4, with 13 bases in between. The CDR3 sequence is 13 residues long. The CDR3 here is CASIAREGTEAFF. DNA for the CDR3: TGTGCCAGCATCGCCAGGGAGGGCACTGAAGCTTTCTTT.

This clonotype was detected many times. The chain is built from TRBV2 and TRBJ1-2, with TRBD1 identical over 9 bases. J was trimmed by 4 bases and V by 1 base; bases with no gene match: 7. Per germline, CDR1 SNHLY and CDR2 FYNNEI. The CDR3 covers 16 residues. The CDR3 loop reads CASSEGTGGAGYGYTF. CDR3 DNA: TGTGCCAGCAGTGAAGGCACAGGGGGCGCAGGCTATGGCTACACCTTC.

The chain combines TRBV9 with TRBJ2-1, with 10 nucleotides matching TRBD1. Germline CDR1 and CDR2: SGDLS and YYNGEE. The ends lost 3 bases at V and 6 bases at J; junction bases unmatched: 3. This CDR3 contains 14 residues. The CDR3 sequence: CASSAGTGVNEQFF. In DNA form, the CDR3 reads TGTGCCAGCAGCGCCGGGACAGGGGTCAATGAGCAGTTCTTC.

The chain uses TRBV2 and TRBJ2-5, with 7 bases fitting TRBD1. Germline CDR1 SNHLY, CDR2 FYNNEI. This CDR3 is 17 amino acids long. V was pared by 4 bases and J by 3 bases, with 14 bases of the junction left unmatched. The CDR3 nucleotides are TGTGCCAGCAGTGGATCGGCAGGGGGTCACCCAAAAGAGACCCAGTACTTC. Protein product: CASSGSAGGHPKETQYF.

The rearrangement joins TRBV11-2 to TRBJ2-7; 10 nucleotides match TRBD2. This CDR3 has 14 amino acids. Germline V gene sequence: CDR1 SGHAT, CDR2 FQNNGV. Unmatched junction bases numbered 5, after V lost 7 bases and J lost 2 bases. The CDR3 is CASTSGRVTYEQYF. DNA of the CDR3: TGTGCCAGCACCAGCGGGAGGGTTACCTACGAGCAGTACTTC.

Turning to this clonotype: Compared with germline, one end of the junction differs, possibly owing to a read error. The chain couples TRBV6-1 to TRBJ1-1; possible D gene TRBD1, 6 bases. Germline-derived CDR1 and CDR2 are MNHNS and SASEGT. The CDR3 is 15 amino acids. The DNA for the CDR3 is TGTGTCAGCAGTGAAGAACAGGGAGGCGGAGTTGAAGCTTTCTTT. This translates into CVSSEEQGGGVEAFF.

The chain recombines TRBV3-1 with TRBJ2-3; 12 nucleotides line up with TRBD2. The CDR3 is 16 amino acids. V lost 1 base and J lost 4; bases outside the gene matches: 3. Germline V lookup: CDR1 LGHDT, CDR2 YNNKEL (reference sequence). DNA for the CDR3: TGTGCCAGCAGCCAAGCCGGACTAGCGGGGCCAGATACGCAGTATTTT. It encodes CASSQAGLAGPDTQYF.

This clonotype was recorded many times. The chain joins TRBV19 to TRBJ2-7; 9 nucleotides match TRBD2. This CDR3 spans 15 amino acids. CDR1 and CDR2 (germline): LNHDA, SQIVND (reference sequence). V was clipped by 3 bases and J by 4 bases; unmatched bases: 7. The CDR3 DNA reads as TGTGCCAGTAGTATCCTAGCGGGAACAGGGTACGAGCAGTACTTC. Its protein product is CASSILAGTGYEQYF.

Many counts were recorded for this clonotype. J is TRBJ1-1 and V is TRBV7-9; D perhaps matches TRBD1 (5 bases). CDR3 length equals 13 residues. Germline V gene lookup returns CDR1 SEHNR and CDR2 FQNEAQ (reference sequence). Trimming cost V 10 bases and J 0 bases, with 12 bases left between them. CDR3 sequence reads: CATQAGLNTEAFF. Written as DNA, the CDR3 is TGTGCCACCCAGGCAGGGTTGAACACTGAAGCTTTCTTT. The full variable domain, its missing parts supplied by reference TRBV7-9 and TRBJ1-1, is DTGVSQNPRHKITKRGQNVTFRCDPISEHNRLYWYRQTLGQGPEFLTYFQNEAQLEKSRLLSDRFSAERPKGSFSTLEIQRTEQGDSAMYLCATQAGLNTEAFFGQGTRLTVV.

J is TRBJ2-7 and V is TRBV12-5; D is undetermined. Trimming cost V 3 bases and J 2 bases, with 8 bases left between them. The CDR3 length is 13 residues. CDR1 is LGHNT and CDR2 is FRNRAP in the germline V gene. The DNA for the CDR3 is TGTGCTAGTGGTTTCCCAGCCACCTACGAGCAGTACTTC. As protein: CASGFPATYEQYF.